In this sample, the clone carrying this T cell receptor (beta chain) turned up once. Original handling: Nucleated cell counts were estimated from reference gene primer amplification. Clones were read by immunoSEQ multiplex PCR, and TCRdb kept only the in-frame ones, dropping some. Clonal size and the V and J genes are those of that table, whereas D and trimming came from the DNA. The repertoire holds about 80,000 clones, around 78% seen once, with about a third in the top ten. These data are taken from a study of blood T cell repertoires in COVID-19. Background on the study: Material from acute and convalescent COVID-19 was sourced from the United States, Italy and Spain. From T cells, B-cell-depleted T cells, or PBMCs came the material, which was cDNA or gDNA.

The germline V gene encodes CDR1 LGHDT and CDR2 YNNKEL (reference sequence). V lost 6 bases to trimming and J lost 0 bases; unmatched junction nucleotides: 8. This CDR3 is built from 16 residues. Seattle participants joined during active infection and were tracked over time. Sequencing was done on a sample of peripheral blood. The gene calls are TRBV3-1 (or the pseudogene TRBV3-2) and TRBJ1-3, with 7 positions matching TRBD1. This receptor was taken from a man between 60 and 70 years old with COVID-19, enrolled during active disease. This CDR3 reads CASSFPPGGSGNTIYF. In nucleotides, the CDR3 is TGTGCCAGCAGTTTCCCGCCAGGGGGCTCTGGAAACACCATATATTTT.